This paragraph covers one T cell receptor (beta chain) sequence. Authors' methods: The assay estimated nucleated cells by amplifying reference gene primers. Here immunoSEQ multiplex PCR was the method, and the copy in TCRdb shows in-frame clones only, minus some. The V and J calls and clone size come from that table; D and trimming were worked out from the DNA. The sample records 100,000 to 150,000 clones, approximately 85% being singletons. This specimen belongs to a study of blood T cell repertoires in COVID-19. The CDR3 has 13 residues. J lost 7 bases, V lost 6 bases, and 5 bases had no gene match.

This receptor was obtained from a man aged 25-45 years with COVID-19, enrolled during active disease. The chain carries TRBV12-3 or TRBV12-4 and TRBJ2-2; 7 bases map to TRBD2. Sequenced: peripheral blood. The CDR3 DNA reads as TGTGCCAGCAGAATCGGGGGGAACGGGGAGCTGTTTTTT. This translates into CASRIGGNGELFF.